Below, 15 T cell receptor beta chains from the same sample are listed, as sequenced in a study of beta chain features in type 1 diabetes. Overall study results and limits: Among all four CD4+ subsets, Type 1 diabetes patients had TCRB CDR3s that were moderately but significantly shorter.

Their cognate antigens are unknown. The entirety of the isolated RNA underwent reverse transcription, so expressed TCRB transcripts were sequenced. Measured with immunoSEQ multiplex PCR; TCRdb has only the in-frame clones, and not every one. The sample comprises some 350,000 clones, about 13% of which are singletons, and nearly 0.015% rests with the top ten. What was sequenced was naive CD4+ T cells from blood. Every receptor here comes from a woman aged 18 to 35 with type 1 diabetes.

This clone was recorded a few times. The J gene is TRBJ2-1, the V gene TRBV5-1, with D possibly TRBD2 on 6 matching bases. This CDR3 is 14 amino acids long. Germline CDR1 SGHRS, CDR2 YFSETQ. Trimming removed 1 base at V and 15 bases at J, with 20 bases between. The CDR3 DNA sequence: TGCGCCAGCAGCTTGAGACGTCCGGGGGACTCAATGTTCTTC. Amino acid sequence: CASSLRRPGDSMFF.

This clone was counted only a few times. The V gene is TRBV6-1, the J gene TRBJ1-5; no reliable D call. The CDR3 consists of 16 residues. CDR1 is MNHNS and CDR2 is SASEGT in the germline V gene. Trimming left V 2 bases short and J 5 bases short, with 16 bases between. The CDR3 region has the DNA TGTGCCAGCAGTGAATGGTCGTGGCAGAGCGATCAGCCCCAGCATTTT. Translation: CASSEWSWQSDQPQHF.

This clone was detected a few times. The rearrangement links TRBV2 to TRBJ2-1; 11 bases are shared with TRBD2. The CDR3 sequence is 15 residues long. Unmatched junction bases numbered 5, after V lost 4 bases and J lost 6 bases. Germline V lookup: CDR1 SNHLY, CDR2 FYNNEI. The CDR3 coding sequence is TGTGCCAGCAGTGTAGGGACTAGCGGCTTCAATGAGCAGTTCTTC. Amino acid sequence: CASSVGTSGFNEQFF.

The J gene is TRBJ1-1, the V gene TRBV18; D gene uncertain. This CDR3 region has 15 residues. The germline gives CDR1 KGHSH, CDR2 LQKENI. Trimming took off 4 bases at V and 1 base at J, with 13 bases between the two ends. CDR3 sequence (DNA): TGTGCCAGCTCACTGTCACAGACCGCGAACACTGAAGCTTTCTTT. Translated: CASSLSQTANTEAFF. Complete variable domain (other parts from reference TRBV18 and TRBJ1-1): NAGVMQNPRHLVRRRGQEARLRCSPMKGHSHVYWYRQLPEEGLKFMVYLQKENIIDESGMPKERFSAEFPKEGPSILRIQQVVRGDSAAYFCASSLSQTANTEAFFGQGTRLTVV.

V usage is TRBV28 and J usage is TRBJ2-5, with TRBD2 as a possible D gene (6 bases). This CDR3 has 16 residues. V gave up 2 bases and J gave up 0 bases, with 13 bases separating them. CDR1 and CDR2 from the germline V gene are MDHEN and SYDVKM. The CDR3 region is CASSLGGAGYQETQYF. The CDR3 DNA sequence: TGTGCCAGCAGTTTAGGAGGGGCCGGGTACCAAGAGACCCAGTACTTC.

This chain links TRBV6-5 with TRBJ1-2; weak D call: TRBD1 (6 bases). Between the trimmed V and J ends, which lost 6 bases and 4 bases, there was a span of 15 bases. CDR1 MNHEY and CDR2 SVGAGI come from the germline V gene. The CDR3 spans 14 residues. The CDR3 here is CASRPDRSLYGYTF. CDR3 DNA: TGTGCCAGCAGACCCGACAGGTCTCTCTATGGCTACACCTTC.

The CDR3 sequence is CASSSNRVGTDTQYF. CDR3 DNA: TGTGCCAGCAGTTCCAACCGGGTAGGCACAGATACGCAGTATTTT. The chain uses TRBV7-2 and TRBJ2-3; no definite D call. The V end was cut by 6 bases, the J end by 1 base, with 14 bases between. The CDR3 extends over 15 amino acids. Germline CDR1 and CDR2: SGHTA and FQGNSA.

This clone was detected only a few times. The V gene is TRBV2, the J gene TRBJ1-2, with D unclear. CDR3 length equals 13 residues. Germline loops: CDR1 SNHLY, CDR2 FYNNEI. V was shortened by 7 bases and J by 4 bases, with 13 bases between the two germline ends. In DNA, the CDR3 is TGTGCCAGCACAGGTGTTTATAGCTATGGCTACACCTTC. Translated: CASTGVYSYGYTF.

The V and J genes are TRBV11-2 and TRBJ2-1; D might be TRBD2 (5 bases). Germline V gene data show CDR1 as SGHAT and CDR2 as FQNNGV. V was trimmed by 3 bases and J by 4 bases, leaving 16 bases between them. CDR3 size: 16 residues. The CDR3 loop reads CASSFLNPGVYNEQFF. CDR3 in DNA: TGTGCCAGCAGCTTTCTTAATCCCGGGGTATACAATGAGCAGTTCTTC. Looking up the rest from reference TRBV11-2 and TRBJ2-1 gives the full variable domain: EAGVAQSPRYKIIEKRQSVAFWCNPISGHATLYWYQQILGQGPKLLIQFQNNGVVDDSQLPKDRFSAERLKGVDSTLKIQPAKLEDSAVYLCASSFLNPGVYNEQFFGPGTRLTVL.

This clone has only a few counts. This sequence joins TRBV25-1 and TRBJ1-4, with D unresolved. Germline CDR1 is MGHDK and CDR2 is SYGVNS. Trimming took off 3 bases at V and 8 bases at J, with 16 bases between the two ends. The CDR3 has 15 residues. CDR3 in amino acids: CASSDLTAGGEKLFF. The DNA for the CDR3 is TGTGCCAGCAGTGACCTCACAGCAGGTGGGGAAAAACTGTTTTTT.

This clone was counted between two and nine times. This chain joins TRBV28 and TRBJ1-5; 7 nucleotides line up with TRBD1. V lost 10 bases to trimming and J lost 5 bases; unmatched junction nucleotides: 11. Germline loops: CDR1 MDHEN, CDR2 SYDVKM. The CDR3 spans 14 residues. DNA for the CDR3: TGTGCCACCAACATTCCGGGACAGTATCAGCCCCAGCATTTT. Translation: CATNIPGQYQPQHF.

The chain carries TRBV30 and TRBJ2-3, with 13 bases that match TRBD2. Germline-derived CDR1 and CDR2 are GTSNPN and SVGIG (reference sequence). The CDR3 spans 19 residues. J was trimmed by 4 bases and V by 0 bases; bases with no gene match: 13. CDR3 sequence (DNA): TGTGCCTGGAGTGTATCCGCGCCACTAGCGGGAGGGCCAGCAGATACGCAGTATTTT. It is translated as CAWSVSAPLAGGPADTQYF. The full variable domain, rest sourced from reference TRBV30 and TRBJ2-3, is SQTIHQWPATLVQPVGSPLSLECTVEGTSNPNLYWYRQAAGRGLQLLFYSVGIGQISSEVPQNLSASRPQDRQFILSSKKLLLSDSGFYLCAWSVSAPLAGGPADTQYFGPGTRLTVL.

This clone was observed a handful of times. The rearrangement joins TRBV14 to TRBJ1-1; D gene ambiguous. Trimming took 4 bases from V and 6 from J, leaving 15 bases between them. Germline CDR1 reads SGHDN; CDR2 reads FVKESK. CDR3 length equals 14 residues. The CDR3 DNA is TGTGCCAGCAGCCCCCTGGGTACTACATCTGAAGCTTTCTTT. Its translation is CASSPLGTTSEAFF.

In this sample, this clone turned up a few times. V is TRBV28 and J is TRBJ2-7, with 10 bases matching TRBD2. J gave up 9 bases and V 5 bases, and 10 bases lay outside the gene matches. The CDR3 consists of 14 residues. Germline V CDR1 and CDR2: MDHEN, SYDVKM. The CDR3: CASSKIAGGFRQYV. CDR3 sequence (DNA): TGTGCCAGCAGTAAAATAGCGGGAGGCTTTCGGCAGTACGTC.

The chain carries TRBV7-9 and TRBJ1-4, with 11 bases fitting TRBD1. The CDR3 runs 14 residues. Germline CDR1 SEHNR, CDR2 FQNEAQ (reference sequence). The junction had 4 bases not matched to a gene; V was cut back by 5 bases and J by 8 bases. CDR3 in DNA: TGTGCCAGCAGCAAAGGGACAGGGGGAGAAAAACTGTTTTTT. As protein: CASSKGTGGEKLFF.